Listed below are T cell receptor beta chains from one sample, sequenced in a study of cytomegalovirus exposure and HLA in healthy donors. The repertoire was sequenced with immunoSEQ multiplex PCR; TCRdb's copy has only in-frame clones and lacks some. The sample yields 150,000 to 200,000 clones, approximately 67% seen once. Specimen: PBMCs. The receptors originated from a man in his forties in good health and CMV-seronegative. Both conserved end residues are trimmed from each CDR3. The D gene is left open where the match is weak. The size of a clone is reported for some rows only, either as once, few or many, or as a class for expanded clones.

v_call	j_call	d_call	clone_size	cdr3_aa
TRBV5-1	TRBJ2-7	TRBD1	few	ASSRAGTAYEQY
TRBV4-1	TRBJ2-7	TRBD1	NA	ASSPGSARGSFYEQY
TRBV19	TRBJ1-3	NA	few	ASSIREAANSGNTIY
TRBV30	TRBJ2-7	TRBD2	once	AGARTSLEQY
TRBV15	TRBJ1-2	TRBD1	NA	ATSLDRDYGYT
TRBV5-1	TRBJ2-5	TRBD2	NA	ASSSTSGRATETQY
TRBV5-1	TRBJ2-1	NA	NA	ASGKELAHNEQF
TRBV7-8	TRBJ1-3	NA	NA	ASSGQSFSGNTIY
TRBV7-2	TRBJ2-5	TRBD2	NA	ASSLRRGLRETQY
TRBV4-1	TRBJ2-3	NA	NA	ASSQDRVADTQY
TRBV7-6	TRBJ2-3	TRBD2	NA	ASSLTSAVSDTQY
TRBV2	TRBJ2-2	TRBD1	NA	ASSLDRGSTGELF
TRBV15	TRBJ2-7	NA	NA	ATKQGRPKSYEQY
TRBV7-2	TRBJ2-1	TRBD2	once	ASSLGRGFYNEQF
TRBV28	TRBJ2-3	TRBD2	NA	ASSFQEGLASTDTQY
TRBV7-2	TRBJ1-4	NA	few	ASSLDRTNEKLF
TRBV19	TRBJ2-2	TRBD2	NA	ASSIKGLAGGLGELF
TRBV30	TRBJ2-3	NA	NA	AWSDRERQY
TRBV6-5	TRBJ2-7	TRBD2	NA	ASSAPGLADYEQY
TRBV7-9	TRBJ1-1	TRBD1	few	ASSPTGGGTEAF
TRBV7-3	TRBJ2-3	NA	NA	ASSLNEEPDTQY
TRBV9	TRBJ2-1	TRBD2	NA	ASSQRTSGGYYNEQF
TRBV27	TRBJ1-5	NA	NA	ASSLSLGAGLGNQPQH
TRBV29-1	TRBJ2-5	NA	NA	STFPARETQY
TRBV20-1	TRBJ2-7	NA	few	SAGMGAEQY
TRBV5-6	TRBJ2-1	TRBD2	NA	ASIYPGGGSYNEQF
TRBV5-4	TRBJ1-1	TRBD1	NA	ASRPGTVNTEAF
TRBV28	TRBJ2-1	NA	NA	ASSFVSSYNEQF
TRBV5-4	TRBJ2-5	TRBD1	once	ASSRDREETQY
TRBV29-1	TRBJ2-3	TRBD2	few	SVEDPTRLAGNTDTQY
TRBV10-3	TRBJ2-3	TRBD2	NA	ATGLAGLTDTQY
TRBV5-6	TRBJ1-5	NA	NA	ASSSTGLNQPQH
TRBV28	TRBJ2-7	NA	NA	ASRPRVGGGLYEQY
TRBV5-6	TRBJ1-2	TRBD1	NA	ASSLAGPGTALYGYT
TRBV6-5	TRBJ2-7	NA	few	ASSYDLRDGYEQY
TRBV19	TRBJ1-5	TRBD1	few	ASSWVDRGFNRQPQH
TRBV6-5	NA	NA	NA	ASSPGIWIYEQY
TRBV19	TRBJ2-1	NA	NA	ASSDLADQGYEQF
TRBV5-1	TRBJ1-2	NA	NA	ASSLGGVEYGYT
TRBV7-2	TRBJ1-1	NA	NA	ASSLGRVNTEAF
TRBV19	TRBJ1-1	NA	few	ASESKTEAF
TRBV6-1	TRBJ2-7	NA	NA	ASRRTVAYEQY
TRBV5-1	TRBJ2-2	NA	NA	ASRPGAPNTGELF